This T cell receptor beta chain was recorded in a study of CD8 T cells in ankylosing spondylitis. Points from the study as a whole: Clones that were linked to disease were CD8+ and were relatively rare in peripheral blood. A motif of under ten highly homologous TCR beta variants was seen as apparently characteristic of ankylosing spondylitis blood. Previous work reported some of these motif variants in the synovial fluid and blood of reactive arthritis. Disease-linked clones reportedly showed significant enrichment in matched ankylosing spondylitis synovial fluid.

Worth noting for this clonotype: Its antigen is unidentified.

Construction of TCR beta libraries was performed using quantitative 5'-RACE with molecular barcodes. Using its own MiXCR run on the 5' RACE reads, TCRdb lists one record per CDR3 protein. The table lists about 540,000 distinct CDR3 sequences, approximately 11% of them singletons, with under 7.5% in the top ten. This TCR was recovered from a male donor with ankylosing spondylitis. The source material was blood, either unsorted or a sorted T cell fraction (not recorded which).

DNA for the CDR3: TGTGCCAGCAGCTCCGCAGGGGGGTTGAACACTGAAGCTTTCTTT. This gives the protein CASSSAGGLNTEAFF. The chain links TRBV7-2 to TRBJ1-1; 7 nucleotides agree with TRBD1. The J segment lost 0 bases and the V segment lost 4 bases, leaving 5 bases of the junction unmatched. Per germline, CDR1 SGHTA and CDR2 FQGNSA. CDR3 length equals 15 residues.